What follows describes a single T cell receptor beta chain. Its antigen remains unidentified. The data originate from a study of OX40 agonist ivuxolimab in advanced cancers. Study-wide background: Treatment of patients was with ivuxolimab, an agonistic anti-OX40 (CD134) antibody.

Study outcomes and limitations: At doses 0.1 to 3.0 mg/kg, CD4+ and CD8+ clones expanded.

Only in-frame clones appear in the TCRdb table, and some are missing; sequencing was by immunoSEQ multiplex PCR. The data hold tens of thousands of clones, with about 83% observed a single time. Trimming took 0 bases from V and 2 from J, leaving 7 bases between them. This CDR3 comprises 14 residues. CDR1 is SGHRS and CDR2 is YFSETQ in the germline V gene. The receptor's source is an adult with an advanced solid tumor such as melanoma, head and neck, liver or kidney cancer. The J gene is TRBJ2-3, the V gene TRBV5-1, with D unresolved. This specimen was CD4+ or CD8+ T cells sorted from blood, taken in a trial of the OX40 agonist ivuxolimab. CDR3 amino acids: CASSLATPTDTQYF. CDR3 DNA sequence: TGCGCCAGCAGCTTGGCCACCCCCACAGATACGCAGTATTTT.